The clone carrying this T cell receptor (beta chain) was seen more than once but under ten times. Its antigen is unidentified. The sample comes from a study of T cells after posttransplantation cyclophosphamide. Regarding the study as a whole: Blood and skin or GI T cell repertoires showed limited TRB overlap. Later post-transplant blood repertoires were often dominated by donor CD8+ memory clones. Recipient CMV seropositivity and CMV reactivation strongly tracked TRB clonality.

Per the germline V gene, CDR1 is SGHVS and CDR2 is FQNEAQ. Trimming removed 4 bases at V and 4 bases at J, with 10 bases between. The CDR3 spans 13 residues. Sequencing used immunoSEQ multiplex PCR; TCRdb keeps in-frame clones, though not all of them. The repertoire shows 36,000 or so clones, none seen only once; the top ten take roughly 1.1%. The gene calls are TRBV7-8 and TRBJ1-2; tentatively, D is TRBD1 (5 bases). The receptor was isolated from a girl between 5 and 17 years old in good health, CMV-negative, and a related stem cell transplant donor. The sample comprised PBMCs. CDR3 sequence (DNA): TGTGCCAGCAGCTGGCAGGGTCGCTATGGCTACACCTTC. It codes for CASSWQGRYGYTF.